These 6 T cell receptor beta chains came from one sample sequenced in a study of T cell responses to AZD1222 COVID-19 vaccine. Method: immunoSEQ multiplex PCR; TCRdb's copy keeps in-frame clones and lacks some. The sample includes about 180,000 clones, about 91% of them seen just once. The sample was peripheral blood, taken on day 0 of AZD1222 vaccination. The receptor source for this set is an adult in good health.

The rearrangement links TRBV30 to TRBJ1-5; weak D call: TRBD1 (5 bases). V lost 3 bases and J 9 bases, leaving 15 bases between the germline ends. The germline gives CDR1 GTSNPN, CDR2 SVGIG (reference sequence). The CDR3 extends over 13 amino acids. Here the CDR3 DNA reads TGTGCCTGGAGGGGGCGGGGGTCACGGCCCCAGCATTTT. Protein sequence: CAWRGRGSRPQHF.

In nucleotides, the CDR3 is TGTGCCTGGAGGATAAATACTGAGCAGTTCTTC. The encoded protein is CAWRINTEQFF. The chain recombines TRBV30 with TRBJ2-1; D ambiguous. CDR1 and CDR2 from the germline V gene are GTSNPN and SVGIG (reference sequence). With 3 bases removed from V and 9 bases from J, the gap between germline ends came to 9 bases. The CDR3 is 11 residues long.

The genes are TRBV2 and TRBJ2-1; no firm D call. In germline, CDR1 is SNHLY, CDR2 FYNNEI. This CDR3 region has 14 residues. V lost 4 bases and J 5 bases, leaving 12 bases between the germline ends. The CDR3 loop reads CASSARKADNEQFF. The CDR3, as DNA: TGTGCCAGCAGTGCCAGAAAAGCCGACAATGAGCAGTTCTTC.

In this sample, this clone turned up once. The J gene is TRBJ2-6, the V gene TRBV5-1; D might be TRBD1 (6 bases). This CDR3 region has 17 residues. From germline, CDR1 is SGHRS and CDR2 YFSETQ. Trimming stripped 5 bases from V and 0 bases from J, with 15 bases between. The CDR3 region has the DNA TGCGCCAGCAGTTCTCAGGGGATCAACTCTGGGGCCAACGTCCTGACTTTC. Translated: CASSSQGINSGANVLTF.

The chain's CDR3 is CASSQRQGPETKNIQYF. Written as DNA, the CDR3 is TGTGCCAGCAGCCAGAGACAGGGACCCGAAACCAAAAACATTCAGTACTTC. This rearrangement joins TRBV3-1 (or the pseudogene TRBV3-2) to TRBJ2-4, with TRBD1 identical over 7 bases. This CDR3 comprises 17 residues. The ends lost 3 bases at V and 2 bases at J; junction bases unmatched: 10. Germline assignment: CDR1 LGHDT and CDR2 YNNKEL (reference sequence).

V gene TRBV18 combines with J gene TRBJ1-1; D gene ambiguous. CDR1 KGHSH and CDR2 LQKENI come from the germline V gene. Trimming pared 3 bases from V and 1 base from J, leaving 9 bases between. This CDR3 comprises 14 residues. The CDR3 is CASSPDIGNTEAFF. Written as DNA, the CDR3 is TGTGCCAGCTCACCGGATATCGGGAACACTGAAGCTTTCTTT. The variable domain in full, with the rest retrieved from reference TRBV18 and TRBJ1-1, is NAGVMQNPRHLVRRRGQEARLRCSPMKGHSHVYWYRQLPEEGLKFMVYLQKENIIDESGMPKERFSAEFPKEGPSILRIQQVVRGDSAAYFCASSPDIGNTEAFFGQGTRLTVV.